A single sample is the source of the 2 T cell receptor beta chains below, sequenced in a study of T cell repertoires in cytomegalovirus infection (dated by TCRdb to the late 2010s). The antigens of these receptors remain unknown. The intended sense of this specimen's treatment or condition label: in vitro stimulation with specific CMV peptide epitopes to enrich CMV-specific T cells. The listed sequencing device is Illumina HiSeq 1500. TCRdb's own reprocessing of the public reads used fastp at Q25 and MiXCR and kept productive beta chains. Every distinct CDR3 protein forms one entry, paired with its most common genes and DNA. The sample has some 800,000 distinct CDR3 sequences on record, 32% of them singletons. The ten largest clones add up to under 15% of the sample. The specimen comprised cultured CD8+ T cells from PBMCs, sampled from culture after CMV antigen stimulation. The receptors were gathered from a human donor in good health (CMV status not recorded). Some clones in this sample may be carry-over from other donors' samples.

V is TRBV11-3 and J is TRBJ1-4, with 11 bases lining up with TRBD1. Trimming at V came to 4 bases and at J to 8 bases, leaving 6 bases not matched to a gene. The CDR3 has 15 residues. CDR1 and CDR2 (germline): SGHNT, YENEEA. In DNA form, the CDR3 reads TGTGCCAGCAGCTGGACAGGGGGCAGAAACGAAAAACTGTTTTTT. It yields the protein CASSWTGGRNEKLFF.

This sequence joins TRBV29-1 and TRBJ2-7; D gene unclear. Germline CDR1 reads SQVTM; CDR2 reads ANQGSEA. This CDR3 contains 13 residues. V dropped 2 bases and J dropped 2 bases, with 10 bases sitting between them. CDR3 DNA sequence: TGCAGCGTTGAACATGAAGATCCCTACGAGCAGTACTTC. Translation: CSVEHEDPYEQYF.